These 20 T cell receptor beta chains were sequenced from one sample in a study of tumor-infiltrating lymphocytes in primary liver carcinoma (dated by TCRdb to about 2017). TRIzol reagent was used to extract blood RNA from unsorted whole blood, while the DNeasy Blood & Tissue kit provided the germline DNA. TCRdb lists the instrument as Illumina HiSeq 2500. TCRbeta-specific cDNA was reverse-transcribed from 500 to 550 ng total RNA using a constant-region primer and ProtoScript II reverse transcriptase. Three nested multiplex PCR rounds, following a slightly modified ARM-PCR procedure, were used to build the TCRbeta libraries. Each of the first two PCR rounds ran for approximately 10 cycles and used multiplex TRBV1-TRBV30 forward primers together with a Cbeta reverse primer. TCRdb ran its own pipeline on the public reads, namely fastp trimming at Q25 and MiXCR clone calling, and kept in-frame beta chains. For every CDR3 protein sequence, its rows merge into one entry that carries the most common genes and DNA. This sample holds approximately 300,000 distinct CDR3 sequences; about 62% were observed only once. The ten biggest clones cover about 9.4% of the sample.

What was sequenced was peripheral blood. Source of these receptors: a man between 35 and 55 years old with primary liver carcinoma and hepatitis B virus infection.

For this clonotype: The CDR3 does not close with the conserved phenylalanine or tryptophan, likely indicating a read error. V gene TRBV24-1 combines with J gene TRBJ1-5; no clear D. Germline V lookup: CDR1 KGHDR, CDR2 SFDVKD. CDR3 size: 16 residues. V was clipped by 4 bases and J by 5 bases, with 17 bases between them. CDR3 coding DNA: TGTGCCACCAGTGACGGGATACTGAGCTCGGATCAGCCCCAGCATTCT. This encodes CATSDGILSSDQPQHS.

This clonotype was observed at least ten times. The chain carries TRBV12-3 or TRBV12-4 and TRBJ2-5; 8 nucleotides agree with TRBD2. The CDR3 runs 15 residues. V shed 7 bases, J shed 1 base, and the junction held 8 bases outside the gene matches. The chain's CDR3 is CASKPTSGFQETQYF. The CDR3 DNA reads as TGTGCCAGCAAGCCAACTAGCGGTTTCCAAGAGACCCAGTACTTC.

Concerning this clonotype itself: A much larger clonotype is one base distant, so this may be a read error. The CDR3 sequence is CASSPLGSYIEQFF. For the CDR3, the DNA is TGTGCCAGCAGTCCCCTGGGGTCCTACATTGAGCAGTTCTTC. The chain uses TRBV6-6 and TRBJ2-1; D unresolved. Per germline, CDR1 MNHNY and CDR2 SVGAGI (reference sequence). The length of the CDR3 is 14 residues.

J is TRBJ2-1 and V is TRBV14; 8 nucleotides align to TRBD2. Germline CDR1 SGHDN, CDR2 FVKESK. The CDR3 spans 12 residues. The V segment lost 4 bases and the J segment 12 bases; nucleotides outside the gene matches: 5. The CDR3 DNA sequence: TGTGCCAGCAGCCCGATCGGGAGGGTGCAGTTCTTC. It codes for CASSPIGRVQFF.

This clonotype was seen many times. The V call is TRBV12-3 or TRBV12-4, the J call TRBJ1-2; TRBD1 might be the D (6 bases). Trimming took off 7 bases at V and 4 bases at J, with 10 bases between the two ends. The CDR3 is made up of 12 amino acids. The DNA for the CDR3 is TGTGCCAGCACACGGGGGCCCTATGGCTACACCTTC. The encoded protein is CASTRGPYGYTF.

The chain carries TRBV29-1 and TRBJ1-2; 7 nucleotides line up with TRBD1. The ends lost 2 bases at V and 7 bases at J; junction bases unmatched: 10. Germline V lookup: CDR1 SQVTM, CDR2 ANQGSEA. The CDR3 spans 14 residues. CDR3 DNA sequence: TGCAGCGTTGAACTACAGGGGTGGCTCTCTGGCTACACCTTC. Residues: CSVELQGWLSGYTF.

The J gene is TRBJ2-6, the V gene TRBV2, with 9 bases lining up with TRBD1. Germline loops: CDR1 SNHLY, CDR2 FYNNEI. The J segment lost 1 base and the V segment lost 4 bases, leaving 5 bases of the junction unmatched. The length of the CDR3 is 17 residues. The CDR3 spells CASSGWTGASGANVLTF. The CDR3, as DNA: TGTGCCAGCAGTGGGTGGACAGGGGCTTCTGGGGCCAACGTCCTGACTTTC.

With regard to this clonotype: At one of its ends the junction is not consistent with the germline gene, which may arise from a read error. This chain uses TRBV5-4 with TRBJ2-7, with D hard to call. Germline V gene sequence: CDR1 SGHNT, CDR2 YYREEE (reference sequence). The CDR3 spans 13 residues. The CDR3 region has the DNA TGTGCCAGCAGCTTGGAGGTGGGGTACGAGGAGTACTTC. This codes for CASSLEVGYEEYF.

As for this clonotype: The junction departs from the called germline gene at one end, perhaps through a read error. The V gene is TRBV5-8, the J gene TRBJ1-2; D is unclear. CDR1 is SGHTS, CDR2 YDEGEE, per germline. The CDR3 length is 13 residues. CDR3 nucleotide sequence: TGTGCCAGCAGAAGGGATACTAACTATGACTACACCTTC. Protein product: CASRRDTNYDYTF.

As to this clonotype: Given the absence of the conserved phenylalanine or tryptophan at the CDR3 end, a read error is likely. The CDR3 loop is CASSSHRSYNEQFL. The CDR3 DNA is TGTGCCAGCAGCTCGCATAGATCGTACAATGAGCAGTTCTTA. The chain carries TRBV5-6 and TRBJ2-1; D is ambiguous. The CDR3 runs 14 residues. Between the trimmed V and J ends, which lost 3 bases and 4 bases, there was a span of 11 bases. The germline V gene encodes CDR1 SGHDT and CDR2 YYEEEE.

This chain joins TRBV11-1 and TRBJ1-1, with TRBD1 matching over 10 bases. The CDR3 loop spans 15 amino acids. The germline gives CDR1 SGHAT, CDR2 FQDESV (reference sequence). Trimming cost V 6 bases and J 2 bases; bases outside gene matches: 6. CDR3 protein: CASSAGQGRNTEAFF. The CDR3, as DNA: TGTGCCAGCAGTGCGGGACAGGGGCGCAACACTGAAGCTTTCTTT.

As DNA, the CDR3 is TGTGCCAGCAGTCTGACTAACCCGCGGACCGGGGAGCTGTTTTTT. Translation gives CASSLTNPRTGELFF. The rearrangement joins TRBV6-2 or TRBV6-3 to TRBJ2-2; weak D call: TRBD2 (5 bases). CDR1 and CDR2 (germline): MNHEY, SVGEGT. There are 15 residues in the CDR3. Trimming shortened V by 5 bases and J by 5 bases, and 15 bases separated the two germline ends.

This clonotype was found a few times. The chain uses TRBV4-3 and TRBJ2-7; 8 nucleotides agree with TRBD1. Germline CDR1 LGHNA, CDR2 YSLEER. V dropped 3 bases and J dropped 7; count of bases not matched to a gene: 11. This CDR3 has 15 residues. The CDR3 loop reads CASSQLTGGLSEQYF. The CDR3 bases are TGCGCCAGCAGCCAGTTAACAGGGGGTCTTTCGGAGCAGTACTTC.

About this clonotype itself: At one boundary the junction diverges from the germline segment, which might be a read error. The chain is built from TRBV11-2 and TRBJ1-1, with D perhaps TRBD1 (5 bases). This CDR3 spans 15 amino acids. Germline CDR1 SGHAT, CDR2 FQNNGV. CDR3 coding DNA: TGTGCCAGCAGCCCGGACGGGGCTAAGGGCACTGAAACTTTCTTT. Translation: CASSPDGAKGTETFF.

About this clonotype: Compared with germline, one end of the junction differs, possibly owing to a read error. The rearrangement uses TRBV6-1 and TRBJ2-7, with D possibly TRBD1 on 6 matching bases. Germline assignment: CDR1 MNHNS and CDR2 SASEGT. The CDR3 sequence is 15 residues long. CDR3 protein: CASSEAGDGPYEQCF. DNA of the CDR3: TGTGCCAGCAGTGAGGCAGGGGACGGACCCTACGAGCAGTGCTTC.

With respect to this clonotype: The junction departs from germline at one end; a sequencing error may be responsible. The CDR3 DNA reads as TGTGCCAGTAGTTTTATGATCACCGGGGAGCTGTTTTTT. Translation: CASSFMITGELFF. The chain employs TRBV28 and TRBJ2-2; D is ambiguous. CDR1 is MDHEN and CDR2 is SYDVKM in the germline V gene. There are 13 residues in the CDR3.

For this clonotype: This clone may be a read error of a much larger clone one base away. The J gene is TRBJ2-3, the V gene TRBV6-1, with 9 bases fitting TRBD2. The CDR3 runs 16 residues. The V and J ends lost 7 bases and 2 bases, in that order; junction bases with no gene match: 10. Germline V CDR1 and CDR2: MNHNS, SASEGT. In DNA form, the CDR3 reads TGTGCCAGCACACCTAGCGGGACCTTTCACACAGATACGCAGTATTTT. Amino acid sequence: CASTPSGTFHTDTQYF.

Worth noting for this clonotype: The junction does not match germline at one end; this may be a read error. The V and J genes are TRBV4-3 and TRBJ1-5; 7 bases agree with TRBD1. Germline CDR1 and CDR2: LGHNA and YSLEER. The CDR3 loop spans 13 amino acids. The CDR3 nucleotides are TGCGCCATCAGCTGGGGACAGAATCAGCCCCGGTATTTT. Translation gives CAISWGQNQPRYF.

This clonotype was counted many times. The V and J genes are TRBV5-8 and TRBJ2-3; D may correspond to TRBD1 or TRBD2 (5 bases each). V shed 2 bases and J shed 6 bases, with 10 bases lying between them. CDR3 length: 13 residues. In germline, CDR1 is SGHTS, CDR2 YDEGEE. Here the CDR3 DNA reads TGTGCCAGCAGCTTATGGGACCCGGATACGCAGTATTTT. The encoded protein is CASSLWDPDTQYF.

Concerning this clonotype: An end of the junction differs from the germline gene, which may be a read error. The V call is TRBV11-1, the J call TRBJ2-1; D possibly corresponds to TRBD2 (6 bases). CDR1 is SGHAT and CDR2 is FQDESV in the germline V gene (reference sequence). This CDR3 comprises 15 residues. The CDR3 region is CASSFLTGAYNEQFF. In DNA, the CDR3 is TGCGCCAGCAGCTTCCTAACGGGAGCGTACAATGAGCAGTTCTTC.